This T cell receptor beta chain was documented in a study of T cells after yellow fever vaccination (dated by TCRdb to between 2017 and 2020). A note on the overall study: Libraries from fractions with low cell numbers were prepared with the SMART-Seq v4 Ultra Low Input RNA kit. To follow T-cell clones before and after both primary and booster YFV17D yellow fever vaccination, bulk TCR alpha and beta repertoires underwent longitudinal sequencing. Two healthy male donors, one aged 18 to 30 and one aged 30 to 40 years, were included in the cohort. Blood samples were taken at several timepoints before and after primary and secondary immunization, and bulk PBMC replicates and cell subsets were isolated. Summary of the overall study and its limitations: A small fraction of clonotypes showed up in both the CD4 and CD8 compartments, probably as a result of convergent recombination. After the booster, most of the clones that had expanded following primary vaccination were detected again (96% of CD4 and more than 85% of CD8), which suggests that memory was broadly maintained. Compared with the primary T-cell response, the secondary T-cell response was faster but weaker, reaching its peak on day 5 rather than on day 15. Computational filtering was required because FACS-sorted repertoires could contain abundant contaminating clonotypes from the bulk population. Because the study included only a couple of donors, the extent to which the findings can be generalized is limited.

Turning to this clonotype: What antigen it recognizes has not been identified. Per-base qualities were not stored, and no clone one base away is much larger.

CDR1 is given as SNHLY and CDR2 as FYNNEI, both from the germline V gene. Counted from cysteine to phenylalanine, this CDR3 has 15 amino acids. The entry retains the CDR3 DNA only, 45 bases that are in frame from base 1. The V end loses 5 bases and the J end loses 5 bases, and a stretch of 17 bases separates them. Reads for this sample came from an Illumina NovaSeq 6000. TCR cDNA was synthesized by 5'RACE template switching, through which a universal primer site and unique molecular identifiers were introduced. Priming of cDNA synthesis was performed from both the TCR alpha and TCR beta constant segments. Two PCR steps were used to amplify libraries, with sample barcodes and sequencing adapters being added in the second step. Libraries were sequenced on Illumina HiSeq 2500 (2x100 bp) or NovaSeq (2x150 bp). The authors processed their data as follows. MIGEC handled demultiplexing of reads and collapsing into UMI consensus sequences, while MiXCR performed V(D)J alignment. Vaccine-responding clonotypes were defined with edgeR using replicate PBMC samples, requiring FDR below 0.01 and a log2 fold change above 5 up to day 15. Each bulk clonotype was labeled CD4 or CD8 based on which sequenced repertoire, CD4 or CD8, contained the clonotype at higher abundance. The public reads were reprocessed in TCRdb via fastp at Q25 and MiXCR, keeping in-frame beta chains. For every CDR3 protein sequence, its rows merge into one entry that carries the most common genes and DNA. The V and J calls were determined by TCRdb, not by the authors. This sample has about 350,000 distinct CDR3 sequences in its table, and about 4% of those were observed once. Around 23% of the sample is in the top ten clones.

Read against the paper, the sample's treatment or condition label means: live attenuated yellow fever vaccine strain. At each blood-draw timepoint, two biological replicates of bulk PBMCs were collected. PBMCs were isolated from peripheral blood using a standard Ficoll-Paque protocol. RNA was extracted with TriZol from bulk PBMCs, CD4 and CD8 fractions, and dextramer-positive and dextramer-negative fractions. The sample consisted of PBMCs, taken 5 days after the yellow fever booster vaccination. Here the chain combines TRBV2 and TRBJ2-3; 6 matching bases give a weak D call of TRBD1. The receptor comes from a young man who received the YFV17D yellow fever vaccine. Here the CDR3 is given as CASSQDRPPQDTQYF. In nucleotides, the sequence is TGTGCCAGCAGTCAAGACAGGCCCCCCCAAGATACGCAGTATTTT.